The clone carrying this T cell receptor (beta chain) came up once. Antigen: not known. Looked up from germline, CDR1 is MNHEY and CDR2 is SVGAGI. V trimming: 7 bases; J trimming: 4 bases; junction bases outside the gene matches: 7. CDR3 length equals 14 residues. This sample stems from a study of T cell responses to AZD1222 COVID-19 vaccine. General study results and limits: Spike as a whole was targeted by vaccine-associated CD4 TCRs, dominant at 160-218 and 743-854.

Clones were sequenced by immunoSEQ multiplex PCR, and TCRdb holds only the in-frame ones, with some missing. The sample shows more than 15,000 clones, about 90% of them seen only once. The sequence was collected from an adult who received the AZD1222 COVID-19 vaccine. The sample was peripheral blood, taken 28 days after the second AZD1222 dose. The chain is built from TRBV6-5 and TRBJ2-1; TRBD2 aligns across 7 bases. CDR3 sequence (DNA): TGTGCCAGCAACGAGGCGGGAGCGTACAATGAGCAGTTCTTC. Amino acids: CASNEAGAYNEQFF.